Detailed here is one T cell receptor (beta chain). Its antigen remains unidentified. Survey-level immunoSEQ v3.0 assays were run. Generated by immunoSEQ multiplex PCR, the TCRdb table keeps only in-frame clones and is missing some. The repertoire holds 35,000 to 55,000 clones, roughly 95% seen once, with 2.7% in the top ten. This sample was included in a study of long-term antiretroviral therapy in people with HIV. Study conclusions and caveats: Clones showing expansion before ART dominated the repertoire at all time points. Repertoires in HIV (unlike those of controls) had narrower CDR3 length ranges.

CDR1 is LGHNA, CDR2 YSLEER, per germline. The CDR3 length is 14 residues. V was cut by 0 bases and J by 7 bases, with 12 bases left in between. Sequencing used unsorted PBMCs, obtained 3.7 years after starting antiretroviral therapy. The receptor comes from a woman aged 50 to 60 with HIV. The V call is TRBV4-3, the J call TRBJ1-2, with unresolved D. The CDR3 region is CASSQEKGRGGYTF. In DNA, the CDR3 is TGCGCCAGCAGCCAAGAGAAGGGTCGGGGTGGCTACACCTTC.